The entry that follows covers one TCR beta chain sequence. The antigen is undetermined. The entry originates in a study of cytomegalovirus exposure and HLA in healthy donors. Study-level findings and limits: Specificity of a few CMV-associated chains for CMV antigens was verified in vitro.

Germline assignment: CDR1 MNHEY and CDR2 SMNVEV (reference sequence). The V gene end was trimmed by 6 bases and the J gene end by 5 bases; junction bases not matched to a gene: 10. The CDR3 has 16 residues. Here immunoSEQ multiplex PCR was the method, and the copy in TCRdb shows in-frame clones only, minus some. The data hold fewer than 150,000 clones, with approximately 85% observed a single time. The V gene is TRBV27, the J gene TRBJ2-1; 10 bases align to TRBD2. Material for sequencing was PBMCs. This receptor was taken from a man aged 18 to 29 in good health and CMV-seronegative. CDR3 in DNA: TGTGCCAGCAGAACGGGGATAGCGGGAGGCGACAATGAGCAGTTCTTC. Translation: CASRTGIAGGDNEQFF.